A selection of T cell receptor beta chains follows, all from one sample in a study of Ad26.COV2.S vaccination and SARS-CoV-2 variants. The repertoire was sequenced with immunoSEQ multiplex PCR; TCRdb's copy has only in-frame clones and lacks some. The table has fewer than 800,000 clones, more than 80% seen once. Sequencing used peripheral blood, obtained in a trial of Ad26.COV2.S vaccine versus placebo. The source is a person aged 18-60 years who received the Ad26.COV2.S COVID-19 vaccine or a placebo. Each CDR3 is given without its conserved first and last residue.

CDR3 length	V gene	CDR3 protein
13	TRBV7-2	ASSPTGPGIETQY
13	TRBV29-1	SAAGVQGANTEAF
13	TRBV7-3	ASSLGAANTGELF
13	TRBV27	ASKEARIVVSEQF
12	TRBV5-5	ASSALREWEKLF
12	TRBV24-1	ATSDRVSSYEQY
13	TRBV27	ASSSPGPRINEQF
11	TRBV5-4	ASSLFPAEKLF
14	TRBV6-4	ASSDQTSGHYNEQF
12	TRBV3-1/TRBV3-2	ASSHGTGQETQY
11	TRBV19	ASSMNLNYGYT
14	TRBV7-2	ASSLEGQGSNQPQH
11	TRBV29-1	SVERSGELEQY
13	TRBV4-3	ASSQAVGGGEKLF
16	TRBV5-5	ASRPGLAGLRSYNEQF
11	TRBV5-1	ASSLAGRAEAF
12	TRBV7-2	ASSLAREGHTIY
12	TRBV7-9	ASSLVGGSYEQY
12	TRBV10-3	AISGQGSPYEQY
15	TRBV5-4	ASSPGGVGFIANVLT
12	TRBV18	ASSKEAGANVLT
14	TRBV6-5	ASSFGTSGGVYEQF
10	TRBV6-5	ASRRSPYEQY
14	TRBV6-5	ASSYLAGGYLNEQF
9	TRBV12-3/TRBV12-4	ASSLDRPQF
13	TRBV7-2	ASSLVGGYGEKLF
15	TRBV6-2/TRBV6-3	ASSSGLAYASTDTQY
14	TRBV3-1/TRBV3-2	ASSQGGAGVQETQY
12	TRBV5-4	ASSSGQDNYGYT
11	TRBV2	AGGDRGTGELF
13	TRBV7-2	ASRLRTGVTGELF
12	TRBV11-2	ASSSLEGLRKLF
15	TRBV30	AWRVRGGGLSTDTQY
12	TRBV29-1	SVGGTGAGNTIY
14	TRBV10-2	ASSEASGDLYNEQF
9	TRBV30	AWSVASEQY
11	TRBV7-9	ASSFAGVNTIY
11	TRBV6-5	ASSYRVFYEQY
14	TRBV6-2/TRBV6-3	ASSYPRTGGNQPQH
11	TRBV5-4	ASSPDNNYGYT